This T cell receptor beta chain was identified in a study of regulatory T cells in long-lasting Graves disease. About the study: More than 5 years of antithyroid drugs with positive TSH receptor antibodies defined persistent Graves' disease. General observations from the study: Persistent disease preferred TRBV28, TRBJ1-2 and TRBJ2-5.

Germline V gene lookup returns CDR1 SGHRS and CDR2 YFSETQ. V gave up 5 bases and J gave up 8 bases, with 14 bases separating them. The CDR3 is 14 amino acids. As to time point: persistent/refractory GD, antithyroid drugs over 5 years with positive TRAb. Extracted RNA from PBMCs served as the source of the TCR library. One endocrinology department in Xi'an, China, was where patients came from. The TCR beta library used iRepertoire HTBI primers with Arm-PCR amplification of CDR3. TCRdb analysed the multiplex PCR reads with MiXCR anew, one entry per CDR3 protein. Of a few hundred thousand distinct CDR3 sequences listed, roughly 21% are singletons. In its sample, this clonotype was seen a few times. Its antigen is unidentified.

Sample: peripheral blood mononuclear cells (PBMCs), taken when the disease was refractory, from a patient treated with antithyroid drugs. The chain couples TRBV5-1 to TRBJ2-6; the D gene is possibly TRBD1 (6 bases). This sequence was found in a female donor with Graves disease. As DNA, the CDR3 is TGCGCCAGCAGAGCCGTAGGGGGTACCAACGTCCTGACTTTC. Its protein is CASRAVGGTNVLTF.